This TCR beta chain was documented in a study of shared clonotypes between healthy human individuals. Study findings and constraints: The diversity represented, both genetic and in exposure history, was limited by few donors.

This clone was counted only a few times. Its antigen remains unknown. Other DNA sequences in the same sample also yield this CDR3. TCRdb keeps only in-frame clones here, not all; method: immunoSEQ multiplex PCR. The sample contains approximately 2,000,000 clones, roughly 92% of which appear only once. Trimming at V came to 2 bases and at J to 1 base, leaving 2 bases not matched to a gene. The CDR3 covers 15 residues. Germline V gene sequence: CDR1 SGHTA, CDR2 FQGTGA. The clonotype comes from a man aged 18 to 29 in good health. Some clones in this sample may be carry-over from other donors' samples. The chain carries TRBV7-3 and TRBJ1-1; 9 bases match TRBD1. Sequenced sample: naive CD4+ T cells from PBMCs. The subset is: CD45RA+ positively selected. The CDR3 bases are TGTGCCAGCAGCTTACTGGGACAGGGGAACACTGAAGCTTTCTTT. Translated, it gives CASSLLGQGNTEAFF. Full variable domain (remainder filled in from reference TRBV7-3 and TRBJ1-1): GAGVSQTPSNKVTEKGKYVELRCDPISGHTALYWYRQSLGQGPEFLIYFQGTGAADDSGLPNDRFFAVRPEGSVSTLKIQRTERGDSAVYLCASSLLGQGNTEAFFGQGTRLTVV.